These 23 T cell receptor beta chains originate from one sample sequenced in a study of CD8+ T cells in alopecia areata. RNA extraction and reverse transcription yielded cDNA as sequencing template. Sequenced by immunoSEQ multiplex PCR; TCRdb stores in-frame clones only, minus some. The profile covers approximately 280,000 clones, none occurring a single time. Using CD4, CD8alpha, NKG2D, NKG2ACE and other markers, pooled cutaneous lymph node cells were sorted. The sequenced sample was CD4+ T cells sorted from a lymph node. The source is a C3H/HeJ mouse with alopecia areata. The strain's MHC: H2-k.

With respect to this clone: Genes and germline are mouse. The CDR3 end is not reached by the read, which stops 4 residues before it; the germline J gene fills it in. This sequence joins TRBV19 and TRBJ1-1, with 7 bases that match TRBD1. CDR1 is FNHDT and CDR2 is SITEND in the germline V gene (reference sequence). Germline trimming cut 6 bases from V and 0 bases from J; bases unmatched to any gene: 2. The CDR3 contains 13 residues. The sequenced CDR3 bases are TGTGCCAGCAAACAGGGGTCAAACACA. It specifies CASKQGSNT. The entire CDR3 is CASKQGSNTEVFF.

As for this clone: Gene names are the mouse ones. The missing CDR3 end, 4 residues past where the read stops, is filled in from the germline J gene. The chain uses TRBV13-3 and TRBJ2-7; 9 bases fit TRBD2. Germline CDR1 reads NNHDY; CDR2 reads SYVADS. There are 14 residues in the CDR3. The J segment lost 2 bases and the V segment lost 3 bases, leaving 3 bases of the junction unmatched. The sequenced part of the CDR3 DNA is TGTGCCAGCAGTGCCTGGGGGGGAACCTAT. Its protein is CASSAWGGTY. The complete CDR3 sequence is CASSAWGGTYEQYF.

On this clone: Mouse names are used for the genes. Sequencing ends 4 residues short of the CDR3 end; the germline J gene provides the rest. The chain employs TRBV1 and TRBJ2-3, with a tentative D call TRBD2 (5 bases). CDR1 and CDR2 (germline): NSQYPW, LRSPGD (reference sequence). This CDR3 contains 14 residues. Trimming removed 3 bases at V and 0 bases at J, with 7 bases between. The CDR3 region is CTCSAWVSAETLYF. Partial CDR3 DNA: TGCACCTGCAGTGCCTGGGTTAGTGCAGAA.

In this sample, this clone turned up a few times. A read error may produce the germline difference seen at one junction end. Genes and germline come from the mouse. The CDR3 end is not reached by the read, which stops 4 residues before it; the germline J gene fills it in. The rearrangement uses TRBV1 and TRBJ2-7; 8 bases map to TRBD2. The germline gives CDR1 NSQYPW, CDR2 LRSPGD (reference sequence). The CDR3 covers 14 residues. The covered CDR3 bases are TGCACCTGCAGTCCAGACTGGGGTTTCTAT. Its protein is CTCSPDWGFY. The complete CDR3 reads CTCSPDWGFYEQYF.

About this clone: The genes are named according to mouse. Read data end 4 residues before the CDR3 end; the end is taken from the germline J gene. The chain uses TRBV19 and TRBJ2-2; 7 bases map to TRBD1. Losses at the gene ends were 4 bases for V and 2 bases for J; bases not matched to a gene: 5. CDR1 is FNHDT, CDR2 SITEND, per germline (reference sequence). This CDR3 region has 15 residues. The CDR3 bases that were read are TGTGCCAGCAGTTCGACAGGGCGGAACACCGGG. It codes for CASSSTGRNTG. The complete CDR3 reads CASSSTGRNTGQLYF.

With respect to this clone: Germline and genes here are mouse. The read is 4 residues too short to cover the CDR3 end, so that end is filled in from the germline J gene. This sequence joins TRBV13-1 and TRBJ2-1, with D tentatively TRBD2 (6 bases). The CDR3 has 14 amino acids. Trimming pared 5 bases from V and 4 bases from J, leaving 13 bases between. Germline V gene lookup returns CDR1 NSHNY and CDR2 SYGAGN. The covered CDR3 bases are TGTGCCAGCAGCCGTGGGGGTGGGTATGCT. It yields the protein CASSRGGGYA. The whole CDR3 protein is CASSRGGGYAEQFF.

As to this clone: Any gene name here is a mouse gene name. The CDR3 sequence is CASSISPGQGLDAEQFF. The covered CDR3 bases are TGTGCCAGCAGTATTTCCCCGGGACAGGGGCTGGATGCT. The chain joins TRBV19 to TRBJ2-1, with 10 bases aligning to TRBD1. The read finishes 4 residues shy of the CDR3 end, and the germline J gene is used to complete it. Germline V CDR1 and CDR2: FNHDT, SITEND (reference sequence). The CDR3 covers 17 residues. The V segment lost 2 bases and the J segment 5 bases; nucleotides outside the gene matches: 10.

This clone was seen more than once but under ten times. The gene names here belong to mouse. The read comes to an end 4 residues before the CDR3 does, leaving the germline J gene to fill in the end. V gene TRBV14 combines with J gene TRBJ2-4; 12 nucleotides align to TRBD2. The V gene's germline CDR1 is SGHDT and CDR2 FRDEAV. This CDR3 region has 16 residues. The trim removed 2 bases at V and 2 bases at J, leaving 3 bases unmatched. CDR3 in amino acids: CASSLTGGADQNTLYF. The CDR3 DNA, read in part, is TGTGCCAGCAGTTTGACTGGGGGGGCCGATCAAAAC.

This clone was detected only a few times. Genes and germline come from the mouse. The CDR3 extends 4 residues past the end of the read, so its final part is completed from the germline J gene. The V call is TRBV19, the J call TRBJ2-7, with 11 bases that match TRBD2. CDR3 length: 14 amino acids. The germline V gene encodes CDR1 FNHDT and CDR2 SITEND (reference sequence). CDR3 bases read: TGTGCCAGCAGTCTCCGGGACTGGGGGTAT. Its protein product is CASSLRDWGY. The CDR3 as a whole reads CASSLRDWGYEQYF.

This clone has just a few counts. Here the gene names and germline are mouse. The CDR3 is cut off 4 residues early in the read; its end comes from the germline J gene. Other DNA sequences of this sample code for an identical CDR3. V usage is TRBV5 and J usage is TRBJ2-3, with TRBD2 as a possible D gene (6 bases). Trimming shortened V by 1 base and J by 0 bases, and 8 bases separated the two germline ends. The germline gives CDR1 LGHNA, CDR2 YNLKQL (reference sequence). The CDR3 is 15 residues long. The sequenced CDR3 bases are TGTGCCAGCAGCCAAGCTGGGACTAGTGCAGAA. Translated: CASSQAGTSAE. The complete CDR3 protein is CASSQAGTSAETLYF.

There are a few counts of this clone. The gene symbols are mouse symbols. Other DNA sequences in the same sample also yield this CDR3. Incomplete CDR3 DNA: TGTGCCAGCGGTGACCCGGGACAATCAAACACA. Protein product: CASGDPGQSNT. The whole CDR3 protein is CASGDPGQSNTEVFF. V usage is TRBV13-2 and J usage is TRBJ1-1; TRBD1 is a possible D gene (6 bases). The read finishes 4 residues shy of the CDR3 end, and the germline J gene is used to complete it. The CDR3 sequence is 15 residues long. The V gene's germline CDR1 is NNHNN and CDR2 SYGAGS (reference sequence). Trimming took 2 bases from V and 0 from J, leaving 11 bases between them.

With respect to this clone: All gene names here are mouse names. The read halts 4 residues ahead of the CDR3 end, with the missing end drawn from the germline J gene. The J gene is TRBJ2-3, the V gene TRBV2; D remains ambiguous. V was cut by 4 bases and J by 3 bases, with 14 bases left in between. Germline CDR1 LGHNA, CDR2 YSYQKL. The CDR3 length is 15 residues. Here the CDR3 reads CASSPIRSGAETLYF. The part of the CDR3 DNA that was read is TGTGCCAGCAGCCCCATCAGGAGCGGGGCAGAA.

This clone turned up a few times. Gene names denote mouse genes. The read terminates 4 residues ahead of where the CDR3 ends, so the germline J gene completes it. V usage is TRBV5 and J usage is TRBJ2-7, with D possibly TRBD1 on 5 matching bases. This CDR3 spans 14 amino acids. Germline V gene data show CDR1 as LGHNA and CDR2 as YNLKQL (reference sequence). This CDR3 is CASSQDGRVYEQYF. Partial CDR3 DNA: TGTGCCAGCAGCCAAGATGGCAGGGTTTAT.

There are a few counts of this clone. Mouse germline and gene names are used. The read stops 4 residues short of the end of the CDR3; the missing end is completed from the germline J gene. The chain is built from TRBV19 and TRBJ1-1; D ambiguous. The length of the CDR3 is 12 residues. Germline values: CDR1 FNHDT, CDR2 SITEND (reference sequence). CDR3 bases read: TGTGCCAGCAGTATAAGCCAGGAA. This gives the protein CASSISQE. The whole CDR3 region reads CASSISQEEVFF.

In this sample, this clone turned up a few times. All gene names here are mouse names. The CDR3 is cut off 4 residues early in the read; its end comes from the germline J gene. The V call is TRBV13-1, the J call TRBJ2-7, with a weak D call TRBD1 (6 bases). This CDR3 contains 14 residues. Germline V CDR1 and CDR2: NSHNY, SYGAGN. Trimming pared 2 bases from V and 0 bases from J, leaving 9 bases between. Incomplete CDR3 DNA: TGTGCCAGCAGTGAAAACAGGGTCTCCTAT. It is translated as CASSENRVSY. The CDR3 reads in full as CASSENRVSYEQYF.

This clone occurred a few times. Mouse germline and gene names are used. Coverage ceases 4 residues before the CDR3 finishes, and the germline J gene fills in the end. The chain has TRBV13-1 and TRBJ1-2; 7 nucleotides agree with TRBD1. Losses at the gene ends were 0 bases for V and 2 bases for J; bases not matched to a gene: 4. The CDR3 extends over 15 amino acids. Germline V gene lookup returns CDR1 NSHNY and CDR2 SYGAGN. This CDR3 reads CASSDARDSNSDYTF. CDR3 DNA (partial): TGTGCCAGCAGTGATGCTCGGGACAGCAACTCC.

This clone has only a few counts. Genes here carry mouse names. The covered CDR3 bases are TGTGCCAGCAGTGCCCTCAGGGGGGCAAACACA. Protein product: CASSALRGANT. The whole CDR3 protein is CASSALRGANTEVFF. The chain employs TRBV13-3 and TRBJ1-1, with 7 bases aligning to TRBD1. The CDR3 end is not reached by the read, which stops 4 residues before it; the germline J gene fills it in. The CDR3 spans 15 residues. The trim removed 3 bases at V and 0 bases at J, leaving 5 bases unmatched. Germline V lookup: CDR1 NNHDY, CDR2 SYVADS.

Notes on this clone: Gene names and germline refer to mouse. The read stops 4 residues short of the end of the CDR3; the missing end is completed from the germline J gene. This rearrangement joins TRBV19 to TRBJ1-2, with D perhaps TRBD1 (6 bases). CDR1 and CDR2 (germline): FNHDT, SITEND (reference sequence). The ends were cut back, 4 bases at V and 0 bases at J, with 10 bases in the middle. This CDR3 spans 14 amino acids. The CDR3 loop reads CASSPGHSNSDYTF. The CDR3 DNA, read in part, is TGTGCCAGCAGTCCGGGACATTCAAACTCC.

This clone was recorded a few times. Germline and genes: mouse. The read stops 4 residues short of the end of the CDR3; the missing end is completed from the germline J gene. The chain combines TRBV31 with TRBJ2-1; the match to TRBD1 covers 7 bases. From germline, CDR1 is GKSSPN and CDR2 SITVG. The V gene end was trimmed by 1 base and the J gene end by 3 bases; junction bases not matched to a gene: 3. This CDR3 is 14 amino acids long. CDR3 amino acids: CAWSPGTAYAEQFF. The part of the CDR3 DNA that was read is TGTGCCTGGAGTCCCGGGACAGCCTATGCT.

This clone was counted only a few times. Gene names follow the mouse nomenclature. Incomplete CDR3 DNA: TGTGCCAGCAGCCAAGGAGGTGGGGATAACTATGCT. Its protein product is CASSQGGGDNYA. The whole CDR3 sequence is CASSQGGGDNYAEQFF. The gene calls are TRBV5 and TRBJ2-1; possibly TRBD2 for D (5 bases). Read coverage stops 4 residues before the CDR3 terminus; the germline J gene supplies the remainder. Germline-derived CDR1 and CDR2 are LGHNA and YNLKQL (reference sequence). The V end was cut by 1 base, the J end by 0 bases, with 10 bases between. CDR3 length: 16 residues.

This clone was detected only a few times. Mouse names are used for the genes. The observed sequence ends 4 residues before the CDR3 terminus, with the missing tail filled in from the germline J gene. Other DNA variants within this sample encode the same CDR3. The chain joins TRBV19 to TRBJ2-5, with 13 bases fitting TRBD2. The CDR3 has 14 amino acids. Germline V gives CDR1 FNHDT, CDR2 SITEND (reference sequence). The DNA read from the CDR3 is TGTGCCAGCAGCCGGGACTGGGGGGGAGAC. This codes for CASSRDWGGD. Given in full, the CDR3 is CASSRDWGGDTQYF.

This clone turned up a few times. Gene and germline names: mouse. This CDR3 is also generated by other DNA sequences in the sample. CDR3 region: CTCSAGQFYAEQFF. CDR3 DNA, as far as it was read: TGCACCTGCAGTGCGGGACAATTCTATGCT. This sequence joins TRBV1 and TRBJ2-1, with a weak D call TRBD1 (6 bases). The DNA ends 4 residues before the CDR3 does, and the rest of the CDR3 is filled in from the germline J gene. From germline, CDR1 is NSQYPW and CDR2 LRSPGD (reference sequence). The CDR3 totals 14 residues. The V and J ends lost 3 bases and 3 bases respectively, with 9 bases between them.

The table lists this clone with a few counts. The listed genes are named as in mouse. The missing CDR3 end, 4 residues past where the read stops, is filled in from the germline J gene. The chain combines TRBV29 with TRBJ2-5; perhaps TRBD2 as D (6 bases). V was trimmed by 6 bases and J by 2 bases, leaving 9 bases between them. The length of the CDR3 is 13 residues. CDR1 and CDR2 from the germline V gene are MSHET and SYDVDS. The CDR3 bases that were read are TGTGCTAGCAGCCTGGGACTCCAAGAC. Residues: CASSLGLQD. The whole CDR3 region reads CASSLGLQDTQYF. Filled out from reference TRBV29 and TRBJ2-5, the complete variable domain reads DMKVTQMPRYLIKRMGENVLLECGQDMSHETMYWYRQDPGLGLQLIYISYDVDSNSEGDIPKGYRVSRKKREHFSLILDSAKTNQTSVYFCASSLGLQDTQYFGPGTRLLVL.